This T cell receptor (beta chain) was sequenced for a study of T cells after yellow fever vaccination. Regarding the study as a whole: The booster response re-showed most primary clones: 95% to 96% CD4, approximately 90% CD8.

The length of the CDR3 is 15 residues. Trimming stripped 4 bases from V and 4 bases from J, with 14 bases between. CDR1 is PRHDT and CDR2 is FYEKMQ in the germline V gene (reference sequence). Production of TCR cDNA was by 5'RACE template switching, which also added a universal primer site and UMIs. TCRdb analysed the 5' RACE reads with MiXCR anew, one entry per CDR3 protein. The data contain 250,000 to 300,000 distinct CDR3 sequences, roughly 5% of them singletons. Comment on this clonotype: What it recognizes is unknown.

The receptor's source is a man between 18 and 35 years old who received the YFV17D yellow fever vaccine. The sequencing used CD4+ T cells sorted from PBMCs, collected on the day of the yellow fever booster vaccination. The V gene is TRBV13, the J gene TRBJ2-1; perhaps TRBD1 as D (5 bases). The CDR3 bases are TGTGCCAGCAGCTACCGACCGCAGGGATACAATGAGCAGTTCTTC. This codes for CASSYRPQGYNEQFF.